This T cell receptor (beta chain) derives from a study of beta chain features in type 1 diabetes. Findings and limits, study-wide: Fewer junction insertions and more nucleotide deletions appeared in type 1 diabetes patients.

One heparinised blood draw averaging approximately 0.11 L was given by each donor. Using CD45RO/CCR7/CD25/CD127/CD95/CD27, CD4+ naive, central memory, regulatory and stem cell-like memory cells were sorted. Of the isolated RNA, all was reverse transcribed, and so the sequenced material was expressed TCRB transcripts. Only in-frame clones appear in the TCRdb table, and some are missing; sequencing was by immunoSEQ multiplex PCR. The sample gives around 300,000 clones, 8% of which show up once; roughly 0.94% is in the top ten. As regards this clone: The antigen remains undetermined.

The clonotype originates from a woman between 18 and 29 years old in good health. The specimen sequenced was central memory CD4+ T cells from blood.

CDR3 region: CASSLSAGAADTQYF. The DNA for the CDR3 is TGCGCCAGCAGCCTCAGTGCAGGGGCAGCAGATACGCAGTATTTT. The chain employs TRBV4-3 and TRBJ2-3, with TRBD1 as a possible D gene (6 bases). The CDR3 contains 15 residues. Deletions cut 4 bases from V and 4 bases from J, with 15 bases between. CDR1 and CDR2 (germline): LGHNA, YSLEER.